This T cell receptor beta chain was observed in a study of ipilimumab plus nivolumab after autologous stem cell transplantation. Overall study context: A median of roughly eight nivolumab and five or six ipilimumab doses were given.

Study observations and caveats: The authors say TCR, Treg and microbiome findings warrant further study.

Deletions cut 6 bases from V and 3 bases from J, with 12 bases between. The CDR3 runs 13 residues. CDR1 is LNHDA and CDR2 is SQIVND in the germline V gene (reference sequence). Concerning this clone: Its matching antigen is unknown.

Sequenced by immunoSEQ multiplex PCR; TCRdb stores in-frame clones only, minus some. This table holds some 44,000 clones, more than 70% found once. Checkpoint therapy with ipilimumab 1 mg/kg began 14 to 28 days after transplant. Dosing: nivolumab 3 mg/kg IV, weeks 1, 4, 7, 10, then every two weeks to week 26. This sequence was found in a male donor with multiple myeloma. The source material was PBMCs, sampled in a trial of ipilimumab plus nivolumab as post-transplant consolidation. The chain combines TRBV19 with TRBJ2-7; D not resolved. The CDR3, as DNA: TGTGCCAGTAGCCACAGAACCCACTACGAGCAGTACTTC. Protein: CASSHRTHYEQYF.